Below are 27 T cell receptor beta chains sequenced from a single sample in a study of T cells after yellow fever vaccination. A single record per CDR3 protein comes from TCRdb applying MiXCR to the 5' RACE reads. The table records approximately 600,000 distinct CDR3 sequences, about 12% of them present only once. Material: PBMCs, obtained on the day of the yellow fever booster vaccination. The receptors shown here come from a young man who received the YFV17D yellow fever vaccine.

The chain employs TRBV20-1 and TRBJ2-1, with 8 bases aligning to TRBD2. The length of the CDR3 is 14 residues. Trimming at V came to 0 bases and at J to 6 bases, leaving 4 bases not matched to a gene. The germline V gene has CDR1 DFQATT and CDR2 SNEGSKA (reference sequence). The CDR3 DNA reads as TGCAGTGCTAGAGACAGCCTAGCGGGCAATGAGCAGTTCTTC. It encodes CSARDSLAGNEQFF.

This clonotype has just a few counts. This CDR3 reads CASSLAGGLSYNEQFF. As DNA, the CDR3 is TGTGCCAGCAGCTTAGCCGGCGGACTCTCCTACAATGAGCAGTTCTTC. V and J are TRBV7-2 and TRBJ2-1; TRBD2 might be the D (5 bases). Germline values: CDR1 SGHTA, CDR2 FQGNSA. The CDR3 totals 16 residues. Trimming took 0 bases from V and 0 from J, leaving 9 bases between them.

This clonotype came up a few times. The rearrangement joins TRBV12-3 or TRBV12-4 to TRBJ1-1; 9 bases match TRBD1. Trimming removed 4 bases from V and 0 bases from J; junction bases left unmatched: 6. This CDR3 comprises 16 residues. Here the CDR3 DNA reads TGTGCCAGCAGTTGGGGGACAGGGACAATGAACACTGAAGCTTTCTTT. Its protein is CASSWGTGTMNTEAFF.

This clonotype was observed at least ten times. The chain is built from TRBV7-2 and TRBJ2-1; TRBD2 matches 8 bases. From germline, CDR1 is SGHTA and CDR2 FQGNSA. Trimming cost V 2 bases and J 8 bases; bases outside gene matches: 5. The CDR3 consists of 14 residues. CDR3 bases: TGTGCCAGCAGCTTAAGCCTAGCGGGTTATGAGCAGTTCTTC. It yields the protein CASSLSLAGYEQFF.

The V and J genes are TRBV11-2 and TRBJ2-2; 8 bases are a match to TRBD1. Germline V gives CDR1 SGHAT, CDR2 FQNNGV. The J segment lost 5 bases and the V segment lost 3 bases, leaving 14 bases of the junction unmatched. The CDR3 length is 18 residues. CDR3 in amino acids: CASSLGSKQGVITGELFF. The CDR3, as DNA: TGTGCCAGCAGCTTGGGTTCGAAACAGGGGGTTATTACCGGGGAGCTGTTTTTT.

The J gene is TRBJ1-5, the V gene TRBV7-2; D unclear. V shed 1 base and J shed 0 bases, with 10 bases lying between them. The CDR3 is 16 amino acids. Germline loops: CDR1 SGHTA, CDR2 FQGNSA. The CDR3 nucleotides read TGTGCCAGCAGCTTAGTTTTTGATTATAGCAATCAGCCCCAGCATTTT. This encodes CASSLVFDYSNQPQHF.

This clonotype occurred a few times. The genes are TRBV12-3 or TRBV12-4 and TRBJ2-3; no firm D call. V was trimmed by 8 bases and J by 0 bases, leaving 6 bases between them. CDR3 length: 12 amino acids. The CDR3 region is CASGASTDTQYF. In nucleotides, the CDR3 is TGTGCCAGCGGAGCCAGCACAGATACGCAGTATTTT.

This chain joins TRBV7-9 and TRBJ1-1, with 9 bases fitting TRBD1. Germline assignment: CDR1 SEHNR and CDR2 FQNEAQ (reference sequence). V was pared by 5 bases and J by 2 bases, with 3 bases of the junction left unmatched. The CDR3 consists of 14 residues. CDR3 loop: CASSHRGRNTEAFF. The CDR3, as DNA: TGTGCCAGCAGCCACAGGGGGCGAAACACTGAAGCTTTCTTT.

This clonotype was counted only a few times. The chain uses TRBV7-3 and TRBJ2-3, with 10 bases aligning to TRBD2. Germline CDR1 is SGHTA and CDR2 is FQGTGA. This CDR3 has 16 residues. V lost 0 bases, J lost 2 bases, and 2 bases stayed unmatched. CDR3 nucleotide sequence: TGTGCCAGCAGCTTAACTAGCGGGAGGAACACAGATACGCAGTATTTT. Amino acid sequence: CASSLTSGRNTDTQYF.

The chain links TRBV27 to TRBJ2-2; maybe TRBD2 (6 bases). Per the germline V gene, CDR1 is MNHEY and CDR2 is SMNVEV (reference sequence). Trimming pared 0 bases from V and 6 bases from J, leaving 8 bases between. The CDR3 length is 14 residues. In DNA, the CDR3 is TGTGCCAGCAGTTTATCCTGGGGGGCCGGGGAGCTGTTTTTT. It yields the protein CASSLSWGAGELFF.

This clonotype was detected only a few times. The rearrangement uses TRBV9 and TRBJ2-2; D unresolved. The CDR3 length is 8 residues. The V gene's germline CDR1 is SGDLS and CDR2 YYNGEE. Trimming removed 9 bases at V and 6 bases at J, with 0 bases between. For the CDR3, the DNA is TGTGCCACCGGGGAGCTGTTTTTT. Protein: CATGELFF.

There are a few counts of this clonotype. The chain joins TRBV12-3 or TRBV12-4 to TRBJ1-5; 7 bases line up with TRBD1. J lost 6 bases, V lost 6 bases, and 5 bases had no gene match. CDR3 length equals 13 residues. The CDR3 DNA is TGTGCCAGCAGCCGACAGGGTACTCAGCCCCAGCATTTT. Translating gives CASSRQGTQPQHF.

The gene calls are TRBV9 and TRBJ1-2, with a possible D match to TRBD1 (5 bases). Per germline, CDR1 SGDLS and CDR2 YYNGEE. V was shortened by 4 bases and J by 9 bases, with 16 bases between the two germline ends. The CDR3 extends over 13 amino acids. The CDR3 loop is CASSLGLQESYTF. CDR3 DNA: TGTGCCAGCAGCTTGGGACTCCAGGAAAGCTACACCTTC. The entire variable domain, with the rest obtained from reference TRBV9 and TRBJ1-2, is as follows: DSGVTQTPKHLITATGQRVTLRCSPRSGDLSVYWYQQSLDQGLQFLIQYYNGEERAKGNILERFSAQQFPDLHSELNLSSLELGDSALYFCASSLGLQESYTFGSGTRLTVV.

This chain joins TRBV20-1 and TRBJ2-2, with 8 bases matching TRBD2. This CDR3 is built from 18 residues. The germline V gene has CDR1 DFQATT and CDR2 SNEGSKA (reference sequence). V trimming: 0 bases; J trimming: 0 bases; junction bases outside the gene matches: 9. The CDR3 DNA is TGCAGTGCTAGAGATACGGTCGGGACTAGAGCGAACACCGGGGAGCTGTTTTTT. The encoded protein is CSARDTVGTRANTGELFF.

The genes are TRBV20-1 and TRBJ2-3, with TRBD2 as a possible D gene (6 bases). V shed 0 bases and J shed 4 bases, with 8 bases lying between them. Germline-derived CDR1 and CDR2 are DFQATT and SNEGSKA (reference sequence). The CDR3 runs to 13 residues. The CDR3 nucleotides read TGCAGTGCTAGAGAGGAGGGCCCAGATACGCAGTATTTT. Translated: CSAREEGPDTQYF.

In its sample, this clonotype was seen a few times. CDR3 DNA sequence: TGTGCCAGCAGTTACTCGTTCAGACCAAACACTGAAGCTTTCTTT. Amino acids: CASSYSFRPNTEAFF. The chain carries TRBV6-5 and TRBJ1-1; no definite D call. CDR1 and CDR2 from the germline V gene are MNHEY and SVGAGI. The length of the CDR3 is 15 residues. V lost 0 bases and J 2 bases, leaving 10 bases between the germline ends.

This clonotype was counted only a few times. This chain uses TRBV20-1 with TRBJ2-3; D assignment may be TRBD1 or TRBD2 (5 bases each). Trimming left V 0 bases short and J 4 bases short, with 11 bases between. The germline V gene encodes CDR1 DFQATT and CDR2 SNEGSKA (reference sequence). The CDR3 sequence is 14 residues long. Here the CDR3 reads CSARDGGGPDTQYF. In DNA, the CDR3 is TGCAGTGCTAGAGATGGGGGTGGGCCAGATACGCAGTATTTT.

CDR3 sequence: CATYDRGLVTGELFF. In DNA form, the CDR3 reads TGTGCCACCTACGACAGGGGTCTTGTCACCGGGGAGCTGTTTTTT. The chain couples TRBV5-4 to TRBJ2-2; TRBD1 matches at 8 bases. This CDR3 comprises 15 residues. The V gene end was trimmed by 9 bases and the J gene end by 4 bases; junction bases not matched to a gene: 11. CDR1 is SGHNT, CDR2 YYREEE, per germline (reference sequence).

The chain has TRBV20-1 and TRBJ1-2, with 8 positions matching TRBD1. V was pared by 6 bases and J by 6 bases, with 9 bases of the junction left unmatched. The germline V gene has CDR1 DFQATT and CDR2 SNEGSKA (reference sequence). The CDR3 has 13 amino acids. CDR3 DNA: TGCAGTGCCCTGGAGACAGGGGTAAATGGCTACACCTTC. This translates into CSALETGVNGYTF.

This clonotype was recorded a few times. The rearrangement uses TRBV7-7 and TRBJ2-7, with TRBD1 identical over 7 bases. The CDR3 extends over 15 amino acids. Germline V lookup: CDR1 SSHAT, CDR2 FNYEAQ (reference sequence). The V segment lost 5 bases and the J segment 3 bases; nucleotides outside the gene matches: 10. The CDR3 loop reads CASSPGTELSYEQYF. For the CDR3, the DNA is TGTGCCAGCAGCCCCGGGACAGAACTGAGCTACGAGCAGTACTTC. The full variable domain, in which reference TRBV7-7 and TRBJ2-7 provide the parts outside the CDR3, is GAGVSQSPRYKVTKRGQDVTLRCDPISSHATLYWYQQALGQGPEFLTYFNYEAQPDKSGLPSDRFSAERPEGSISTLTIQRTEQRDSAMYRCASSPGTELSYEQYFGPGTRLTVT.

J is TRBJ2-3 and V is TRBV4-2; no clear D gene. The CDR3 is made up of 13 amino acids. CDR1 and CDR2 (germline): LGHNA, YNFKEQ. V was cut by 2 bases and J by 4 bases, with 7 bases left in between. This chain's CDR3 is CASSQMAPDTQYF. The CDR3 DNA sequence: TGTGCCAGCAGCCAAATGGCTCCAGATACGCAGTATTTT.

The chain couples TRBV7-6 to TRBJ2-7, with D unclear. The CDR3 extends over 13 amino acids. Trimming left V 3 bases short and J 1 base short, with 7 bases between. CDR1 is SGHVS, CDR2 FNYEAQ, per germline. CDR3 in amino acids: CASSLWQSYEQYF. The CDR3 DNA sequence: TGTGCCAGCAGCTTGTGGCAGTCCTACGAGCAGTACTTC.

In its sample, this clonotype was seen a few times. The chain joins TRBV7-9 to TRBJ2-6; D uncertain. The germline CDR1 and CDR2 sequences are SEHNR and FQNEAQ (reference sequence). There are 15 residues in the CDR3. V was clipped by 0 bases and J by 0 bases, with 3 bases between them. The CDR3 nucleotides read TGTGCCAGCAGCTTAGCTTTCTCTGGGGCCAACGTCCTGACTTTC. Amino acid sequence: CASSLAFSGANVLTF.

This clonotype was observed at least ten times. This chain links TRBV7-6 with TRBJ2-5; D not certain. From germline, CDR1 is SGHVS and CDR2 FNYEAQ. The CDR3 extends over 14 amino acids. Trimming cost V 0 bases and J 1 base, with 6 bases left between them. The CDR3 DNA is TGTGCCAGCAGCTTAGCGGGTACCCAAGAGACCCAGTACTTC. Translating gives CASSLAGTQETQYF.

This clonotype has more than one count but fewer than ten. The chain couples TRBV5-1 to TRBJ2-1; 9 nucleotides align to TRBD2. This CDR3 spans 21 amino acids. In germline, CDR1 is SGHRS, CDR2 YFSETQ. The V and J ends lost 1 base and 8 bases, in that order; junction bases with no gene match: 25. CDR3 protein: CASSLTFRGLASGTSRYEQFF. DNA of the CDR3: TGCGCCAGCAGCTTGACTTTTAGGGGGCTGGCTAGCGGGACGAGTAGGTATGAGCAGTTCTTC.

The CDR3 spells CASSSSWGEQFF. The CDR3 DNA is TGCGCCAGCAGCTCGTCATGGGGTGAGCAGTTCTTC. The V gene is TRBV5-1, the J gene TRBJ2-1; unclear D gene. This CDR3 comprises 12 residues. The V end lost 3 bases, the J end lost 9 bases, and 10 bases lay between the germline ends. The germline CDR1 and CDR2 sequences are SGHRS and YFSETQ.

J is TRBJ1-2 and V is TRBV20-1; TRBD1 matches at 9 bases. Germline assignment: CDR1 DFQATT and CDR2 SNEGSKA (reference sequence). J was trimmed by 2 bases and V by 5 bases; bases with no gene match: 12. The length of the CDR3 is 16 residues. CDR3: CSAPPHGTGRNYGYTF. The DNA of the CDR3 is TGCAGTGCTCCCCCCCACGGGACAGGGAGGAACTATGGCTACACCTTC.